This TCR beta chain was captured by sequencing in a study of Ad26.COV2.S vaccination and SARS-CoV-2 variants. Study-wide background: Intramuscularly, Ad26.COV2.S was given either once or twice, 56 days apart.

Sample treatment: some 19 received Ad26.COV2.S at low or high dose, single or two shots; roughly 5 received placebo; per-sample allocation not given. Specimens were obtained on day 63 following the first vaccine or placebo injection. In the vaccine, an Ad26 vector expressed the SARS-CoV-2 spike of the Wuhan strain. TCRdb keeps only in-frame clones here, not all; method: immunoSEQ multiplex PCR. The sample includes roughly 320,000 clones, roughly 91% of them seen just once. About this clone itself: At the DNA level, this CDR3 is encoded by other sequences in the same sample as well.

Germline loops: CDR1 DFQATT, CDR2 SNEGSKA (reference sequence). The CDR3 has 10 amino acids. V and J are TRBV20-1 and TRBJ2-1, with D perhaps TRBD1 (5 bases). This TCR was sampled from a person aged 18-65 years who received the Ad26.COV2.S COVID-19 vaccine or a placebo. The sample was peripheral blood, taken in a trial of Ad26.COV2.S vaccine versus placebo. The chain's CDR3 is CSTGPDEQFF. CDR3 sequence (DNA): TGCTCTACAGGACCGGATGAGCAGTTCTTC.